This T cell receptor (beta chain) was documented in a study of patients and donors after allogeneic stem cell transplantation. The CDR3 length is 18 residues. Trimming pared 6 bases from V and 0 bases from J, leaving 24 bases between. Germline V gives CDR1 SGHDT, CDR2 YYEEEE. Each CDR3 protein is one row after TCRdb ran MiXCR on the RT-PCR reads. The sample carries about 960,000 distinct CDR3 sequences, 15% to 20% recorded once. The source material was blood, either unsorted or a sorted T cell fraction (not recorded which). The rearrangement uses TRBV5-6 and TRBJ1-1; the D gene is possibly TRBD1 (5 bases). The clonotype originates from a human donor who was either an allogeneic HSCT recipient or a stem cell or donor lymphocyte infusion donor (not recorded which). It is not recorded whose cells these are; they may come from a transplant donor. This CDR3 is CASTPPSGTSGMNTEAFF. The DNA for the CDR3 is TGTGCCAGCACCCCTCCGTCCGGGACGTCGGGCATGAACACTGAAGCTTTCTTT. The variable domain in full, completed from reference TRBV5-6 and TRBJ1-1, reads DAGVTQSPTHLIKTRGQQVTLRCSPKSGHDTVSWYQQALGQGPQFIFQYYEEEERQRGNFPDRFSGHQFPNYSSELNVNALLLGDSALYLCASTPPSGTSGMNTEAFFGQGTRLTVV.